Listed below are T cell receptor beta chains from one sample, sequenced in a study of blood T cells in healthy people across ages. TCRdb ran MiXCR on the 5' RACE reads and lists one entry per CDR3 protein. The sample shows fewer than 2,000,000 distinct CDR3 sequences, 30% to 40% of them seen only once. The sequencing input was blood. Receptors originate from a human donor in good health. CDR3s include the opening cysteine and the closing phenylalanine or tryptophan. A D gene is named only where the DNA matches it firmly. Clone size is given for some rows only: seen once, a few or many times, or a class if the clone is expanded.

v_gene,j_gene,d_gene,abundance,CDR3aa,CDR3nt
TRBV20-1,TRBJ2-1,TRBD2,.,CSAPGRNNEQFF,TGCAGTGCCCCCGGGAGGAACAATGAGCAGTTCTTC
TRBV4-3,TRBJ2-3,.,.,CASSPRTRRGDTQYF,TGCGCCAGCAGCCCTAGGACACGCCGGGGAGATACGCAGTATTTT
TRBV2,TRBJ1-1,TRBD1,many,CASSGQGGTEAFF,TGTGCCAGCAGTGGACAGGGAGGAACTGAAGCTTTCTTT
TRBV12-3/TRBV12-4,TRBJ2-1,TRBD2,.,CASSGTSGGVSYNEQFF,TGTGCCAGTTCCGGGACTAGCGGGGGGGTATCCTACAATGAGCAGTTCTTC
TRBV28,TRBJ2-3,.,few,CASSLLENRVADTQYF,TGTGCCAGCAGTTTATTGGAAAACAGGGTTGCAGATACGCAGTATTTT
TRBV12-3/TRBV12-4,TRBJ1-1,TRBD1,.,CASRQEDRGGKAFF,TGTGCCAGCAGGCAGGAGGACAGGGGCGGTAAAGCTTTCTTT
TRBV3-1,TRBJ2-5,TRBD2,few,CASSQDIRGTSDFKSVETQYF,TGTGCCAGCAGCCAAGATATCCGTGGGACTAGCGACTTCAAGTCCGTGGAGACCCAGTACTTC
TRBV6-2/TRBV6-3,TRBJ1-1,TRBD1,.,CASSYQTDRARQAFF,TGTGCCAGCAGTTACCAGACAGACAGGGCACGTCAAGCTTTCTTT
TRBV7-2,TRBJ2-7,.,few,CASSGVAYEQYF,TGTGCCAGCTCAGGGGTAGCCTACGAGCAGTACTTC
TRBV29-1,TRBJ1-2,.,.,CSVVTKYGYTF,TGCAGCGTTGTGACCAAATATGGCTACACCTTC
TRBV20-1,TRBJ2-7,.,few,CSALRGSSLTYEQYF,TGCAGTGCCCTCAGGGGCTCATCACTAACCTACGAGCAGTACTTC
TRBV9,TRBJ2-2,.,.,CASSVLTSRNTGELFF,TGTGCCAGCAGCGTTCTGACGTCCAGGAACACCGGGGAGCTGTTTTTT
TRBV7-2,TRBJ2-7,TRBD2,few,CASSLESSGLAEVWYEQYF,TGTGCCAGCAGCTTGGAGTCCTCTGGACTAGCGGAGGTTTGGTACGAGCAGTACTTC
TRBV20-1,TRBJ1-2,.,many,CSARPDRPRGYTF,TGCAGTGCTAGACCCGACAGGCCAAGGGGCTACACCTTC
TRBV7-2,TRBJ2-1,TRBD1,.,CASSTRTGGFNEQFF,TGTGCCAGCAGCACCCGGACAGGGGGCTTCAATGAGCAGTTCTTC
TRBV7-9,TRBJ2-5,TRBD1,.,CASSSTEQGGHRETQYF,TGTGCCAGCAGCTCAACAGAACAGGGGGGTCATCGAGAGACCCAGTACTTC
TRBV12-3/TRBV12-4,TRBJ1-2,.,many,CASSRYGYTF,TGTGCCAGCAGTCGATATGGCTACACCTTC
TRBV10-3,TRBJ2-7,.,.,CAIRGPERTDEQYF,TGTGCCATCAGGGGGCCAGAACGGACCGACGAGCAGTACTTC
TRBV7-2,TRBJ1-1,.,few,CASSLLWHTEAFF,TGTGCCAGCAGCTTATTATGGCACACTGAAGCTTTCTTT
TRBV7-9,TRBJ1-1,.,.,CASSTTRGRTEAFF,TGTGCCAGCAGCACAACCAGGGGTCGAACTGAAGCTTTCTTT
TRBV5-1,TRBJ2-1,.,few,CASSLAGEGYNEQFF,TGCGCCAGCAGCCTCGCAGGGGAGGGCTACAATGAGCAGTTCTTC
TRBV6-2/TRBV6-3,TRBJ1-1,TRBD1,once,CASRKGQRSTEAFF,TGTGCCAGCAGAAAGGGACAGAGATCAACTGAAGCTTTCTTT
TRBV3-1,TRBJ2-7,TRBD1,.,CASSQEGGNRYEQYF,TGTGCCAGCAGCCAAGAAGGGGGCAACAGATACGAGCAGTACTTC
TRBV6-2/TRBV6-3,TRBJ1-5,.,.,CASSYGSLNQPQHF,TGTGCCAGCAGTTACGGGTCTCTCAATCAGCCCCAGCATTTT
TRBV24-1,TRBJ2-7,TRBD2,few,CATSDSSGGHYYEQYF,TGTGCCACCAGTGATTCCAGCGGGGGGCATTACTACGAGCAGTACTTC
TRBV7-2,TRBJ2-7,TRBD2,many,CASSLASGGDYEQYF,TGTGCCAGCAGCTTAGCTAGCGGGGGTGATTACGAGCAGTACTTC
TRBV4-3,TRBJ2-1,TRBD2,.,CASSQDIPSGVGGNEQFF,TGCGCCAGCAGCCAGGATATCCCCAGCGGGGTCGGGGGCAATGAGCAGTTCTTC
TRBV7-2,TRBJ2-3,.,.,CASRPPGERTDTQYF,TGTGCCAGCAGGCCACCAGGGGAGAGAACAGATACGCAGTATTTT
TRBV7-2,TRBJ2-4,.,.,CASSHGAGVEQYF,TGTGCCAGCAGCCATGGGGCAGGGGTAGAGCAGTACTTC
TRBV7-2,TRBJ1-1,.,few,CASSSRENTEAFF,TGTGCCAGCAGCTCCAGGGAGAACACTGAGGCTTTCTTT
TRBV18,TRBJ1-2,.,.,CASSPIVNYGYTF,TGTGCCAGCTCACCAATTGTCAACTATGGCTACACCTTC
TRBV13,TRBJ2-7,.,.,CASSLGSGEWVEQYF,TGTGCCAGCAGCTTAGGGTCAGGGGAGTGGGTCGAGCAGTACTTC